The source of this TCR beta chain is a study of CD8 T cells in Susac syndrome (dated by TCRdb to about 2019). General notes on the study: Whether CD8+ T cell activation and differentiation in Susac syndrome was antigen driven was tested using repertoire sequencing. The clonality of the CD8+ T cell repertoire was compared across around twelve healthy donors, about 14 Susac syndrome patients and around 15 multiple sclerosis patients. Results and caveats for the whole study, not just this receptor: The study acknowledged that relatively few individuals were included in the TCR sequencing and HLA analysis.

RNA was extracted with the RNeasy kit and about 0.5 to 1 ug was reverse transcribed using random hexamers. TCR beta CDR3 regions were amplified with the immunoSEQ multiplex PCR assay covering 54 Vbeta and 13 Jbeta segments. To correct PCR amplification bias, a synthetic template baseline was used for both primer optimization and computational correction. The source study handled its data this way. Reads were annotated to V, D and J genes according to IMGT and were analyzed with immunoSEQ Analyzer, with only productive sequences retained. Clonality was computed as one minus Shannon entropy normalized by log2 of the number of productive unique sequences. For each patient and control, public and private clones were evaluated within the 100 most prevalent clones. Susac-specific clones were defined as absent from healthy and MS cohorts, around 970 published viral clones and other ImmuneACCESS disease sequences. TCRdb applied fastp at Q25 and MiXCR to the public reads, then kept only in-frame beta chains. Rows merge per CDR3 protein into single entries with the most common DNA and genes. The V and J calls, along with clone size, are taken from TCRdb and not from the paper's own processing. In all, the sample holds about 400,000 distinct CDR3 sequences, and more than 80% of those were seen once. The ten biggest clones cover 0.09% to 0.15% of the sample.

Note on this clonotype: Its specific antigen is unknown. One base away there is no much larger clone; base qualities are not given.

Peripheral blood CD8+ and CD4+ T cells from healthy donors, Susac syndrome patients and multiple sclerosis patients were profiled using high-throughput TCR beta sequencing. The multiple sclerosis controls were treatment-naive patients who had stable or active relapsing-remitting disease and met the revised McDonald criteria. CD8+ TEMRA cells were enriched by FACS, while bulk CD8+ and CD4+ T cells were purified by magnetic negative isolation. Blood was collected in EDTA tubes and processed within 24 hours, with PBMCs isolated through density gradient centrifugation. PBMCs intended for TCR sequencing were cryopreserved in liquid nitrogen and were subsequently thawed in a 37 degrees C water bath. The sorted or isolated CD4+, CD8+ and CD8+ TEMRA cells had a purity of 90% or higher. This clonotype was obtained from a human donor with multiple sclerosis. The specimen sequenced was CD8+ T cells from PBMCs.

The nucleotide sequence reads as follows: TGTGCCAGCAGATGGACACCGAACACTGAAGCTTTCTTT. Protein translation: CASRWTPNTEAFF. The chain joins TRBV12-3 or TRBV12-4 to TRBJ1-1; TRBD1 is possibly the D segment (5 matching bases). V is pared back by 6 bases and J by 1 base, with 9 bases lying between the germline termini. Spanning cysteine to phenylalanine, the CDR3 consists of 13 amino acids. Of the read, only the CDR3 DNA is kept; its 39 bases are in frame from base 1.